One and the same sample provided the 5 T cell receptor beta chains below, sequenced in a study of tissue T cells after allogeneic stem cell transplantation. Here immunoSEQ multiplex PCR was the method, and the copy in TCRdb shows in-frame clones only, minus some. This sample yields about 43,000 clones, of which approximately 92% are seen a single time; over 3% belongs to the top ten. The input for sequencing was blood, taken before transplantation. These receptors all come from a woman between 35 and 70 years old who later had graft-versus-host disease after an allogeneic stem cell transplant.

CDR3 DNA: TGTGCCAGTAGTATAGCCCCCTCCCCCACTAGCGGGACCGACACAGATACGCAGTATTTT. Translating gives CASSIAPSPTSGTDTDTQYF. The chain is built from TRBV19 and TRBJ2-3; 10 bases align to TRBD2. The CDR3 has 20 amino acids. Germline V lookup: CDR1 LNHDA, CDR2 SQIVND (reference sequence). V lost 1 base to trimming and J lost 2 bases; unmatched junction nucleotides: 15.

The V call is TRBV28, the J call TRBJ2-3; D may be TRBD1 or TRBD2 (5 bases each). Germline V CDR1 and CDR2: MDHEN, SYDVKM. Trimming stripped 7 bases from V and 3 bases from J, with 14 bases between. CDR3 size: 14 residues. This CDR3 is CASTSPGTTDTQYF. The CDR3 DNA sequence: TGTGCCAGCACCAGCCCAGGGACGACAGATACGCAGTATTTT.

The V call is TRBV30, the J call TRBJ2-7, with TRBD2 identical over 7 bases. Germline V gene lookup returns CDR1 GTSNPN and CDR2 SVGIG (reference sequence). Losses at the gene ends were 8 bases for V and 6 bases for J; bases not matched to a gene: 7. This CDR3 region has 11 residues. The CDR3 DNA is TGTGCCGGAAATAGCGGGTTCGAGCAGTACTTC. This translates into CAGNSGFEQYF. The entire variable domain, with the rest obtained from reference TRBV30 and TRBJ2-7, is as follows: SQTIHQWPATLVQPVGSPLSLECTVEGTSNPNLYWYRQAAGRGLQLLFYSVGIGQISSEVPQNLSASRPQDRQFILSSKKLLLSDSGFYLCAGNSGFEQYFGPGTRLTVT.

V gene TRBV15 combines with J gene TRBJ1-2; a weak D match, TRBD1 (6 bases). The germline CDR1 and CDR2 sequences are LNHNV and YYDKDF (reference sequence). V was pared by 5 bases and J by 0 bases, with 10 bases between. This CDR3 is built from 14 residues. CDR3 bases: TGTGCCACCAGCTCAGGGGCGTCTAACTATGGCTACACCTTC. Its translation: CATSSGASNYGYTF.

The chain carries TRBV6-4 and TRBJ2-6, with D hard to call. Deletions cut 0 bases from V and 0 bases from J, with 3 bases between. CDR1 and CDR2 (germline): MRHNA, SNTAGT. The CDR3 spans 15 residues. The CDR3 DNA is TGTGCCAGCAGTGACTCGGCCTCTGGGGCCAACGTCCTGACTTTC. The encoded protein is CASSDSASGANVLTF.